This T cell receptor beta chain is drawn from a study of cytomegalovirus exposure and HLA in healthy donors. Study in general: Of roughly 400 genotyped donors, about 81% grouped in the Caucasian-associated ancestry cluster. Study results and limitations: It was in a later analysis that TCR association rates were seen to vary by HLA locus, highest for DRB1 and lowest for HLA-C.

CDR3 size: 14 residues. The V end was cut by 0 bases, the J end by 8 bases, with 14 bases between. CDR1 and CDR2 from the germline V gene are SGHRS and YFSETQ. PCR employed 60 Vbeta and 13 Jbeta primers. Sequencing used immunoSEQ multiplex PCR; TCRdb keeps in-frame clones, though not all of them. The profile shows about 160,000 clones, approximately 88% of them singletons. Comment on this clone: Antigen unknown.

The material sequenced was PBMCs. This clonotype originated in a woman aged 18-29 years in good health and CMV-seronegative. V usage is TRBV5-1 and J usage is TRBJ1-1; D is perhaps TRBD1 (5 bases). The CDR3: CASSLDGGPGEAFF. In DNA form, the CDR3 reads TGCGCCAGCAGCTTGGACGGGGGACCTGGGGAAGCTTTCTTT.